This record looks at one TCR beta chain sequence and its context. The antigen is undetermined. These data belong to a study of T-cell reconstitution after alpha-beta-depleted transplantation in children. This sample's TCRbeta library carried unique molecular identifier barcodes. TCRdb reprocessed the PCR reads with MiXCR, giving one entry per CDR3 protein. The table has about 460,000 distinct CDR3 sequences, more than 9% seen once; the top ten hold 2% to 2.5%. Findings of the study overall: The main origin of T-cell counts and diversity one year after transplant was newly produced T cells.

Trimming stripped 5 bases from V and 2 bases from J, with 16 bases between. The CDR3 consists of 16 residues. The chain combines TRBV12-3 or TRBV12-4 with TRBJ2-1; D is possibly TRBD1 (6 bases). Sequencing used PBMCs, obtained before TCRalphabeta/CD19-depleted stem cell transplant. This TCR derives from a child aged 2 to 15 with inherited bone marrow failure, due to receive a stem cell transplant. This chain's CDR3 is CASSPQQGRTYNEQFF. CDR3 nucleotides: TGTGCCAGCAGTCCCCAGCAGGGGAGAACCTACAATGAGCAGTTCTTC.